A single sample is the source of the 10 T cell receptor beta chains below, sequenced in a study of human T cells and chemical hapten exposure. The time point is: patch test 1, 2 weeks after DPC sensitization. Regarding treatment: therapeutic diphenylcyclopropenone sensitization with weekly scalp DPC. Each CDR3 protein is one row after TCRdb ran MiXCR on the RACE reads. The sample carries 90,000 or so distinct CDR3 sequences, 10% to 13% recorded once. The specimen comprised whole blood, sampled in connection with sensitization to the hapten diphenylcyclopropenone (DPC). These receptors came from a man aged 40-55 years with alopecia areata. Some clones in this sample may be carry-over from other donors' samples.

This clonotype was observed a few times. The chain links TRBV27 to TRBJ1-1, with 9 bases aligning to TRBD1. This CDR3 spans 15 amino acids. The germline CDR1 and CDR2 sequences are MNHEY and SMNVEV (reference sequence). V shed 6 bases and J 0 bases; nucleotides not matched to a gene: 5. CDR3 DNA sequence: TGTGCCAGCAGGCCGGGACAGGGAGTGAACACTGAAGCTTTCTTT. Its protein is CASRPGQGVNTEAFF.

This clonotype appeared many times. The DNA of the CDR3 is TGCAGCGGTCAGGTAGCCAAAAACATTCAGTACTTC. Encoded protein: CSGQVAKNIQYF. The chain carries TRBV29-1 and TRBJ2-4; D call uncertain. The CDR3 is made up of 12 amino acids. From germline, CDR1 is SQVTM and CDR2 ANQGSEA. V was cut by 7 bases and J by 0 bases, with 7 bases left in between.

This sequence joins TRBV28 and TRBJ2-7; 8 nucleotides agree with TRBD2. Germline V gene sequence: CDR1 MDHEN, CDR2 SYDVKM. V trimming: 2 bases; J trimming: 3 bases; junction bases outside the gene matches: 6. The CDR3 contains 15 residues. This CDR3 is CASSLVLAERYEQYF. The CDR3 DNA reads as TGTGCCAGCAGTTTAGTACTAGCGGAACGCTACGAGCAGTACTTC.

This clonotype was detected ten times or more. DNA for the CDR3: TGTGCCAGCAGTTACGGGACAGGGGGTGAAGCTTTCTTT. Amino acid sequence: CASSYGTGGEAFF. V usage is TRBV6-2 or TRBV6-3 and J usage is TRBJ1-1; 11 bases are a match to TRBD1. Looked up from germline, CDR1 is MNHEY and CDR2 is SVGEGT. V trimming: 2 bases; J trimming: 7 bases; junction bases outside the gene matches: 0. The CDR3 is 13 residues long.

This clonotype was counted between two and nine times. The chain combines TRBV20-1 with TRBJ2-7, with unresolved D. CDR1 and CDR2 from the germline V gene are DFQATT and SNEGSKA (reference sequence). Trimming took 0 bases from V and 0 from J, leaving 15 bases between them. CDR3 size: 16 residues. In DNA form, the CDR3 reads TGCAGTGCTAGAGACAACAGAGGCGTTATCTCCTACGAGCAGTACTTC. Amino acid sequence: CSARDNRGVISYEQYF.

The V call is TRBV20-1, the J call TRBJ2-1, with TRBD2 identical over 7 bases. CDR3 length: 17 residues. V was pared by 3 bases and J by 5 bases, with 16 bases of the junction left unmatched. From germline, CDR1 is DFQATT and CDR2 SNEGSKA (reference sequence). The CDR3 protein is CSARSARASGADNEQFF. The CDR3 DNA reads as TGCAGTGCTAGGTCCGCCAGGGCTAGCGGAGCGGACAATGAGCAGTTCTTC.

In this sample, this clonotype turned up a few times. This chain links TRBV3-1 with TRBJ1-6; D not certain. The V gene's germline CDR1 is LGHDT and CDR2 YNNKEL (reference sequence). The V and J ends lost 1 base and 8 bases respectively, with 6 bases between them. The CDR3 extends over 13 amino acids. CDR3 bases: TGTGCCAGCAGCCAAGGGCAGGATTCACCCCTCCACTTT. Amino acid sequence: CASSQGQDSPLHF.

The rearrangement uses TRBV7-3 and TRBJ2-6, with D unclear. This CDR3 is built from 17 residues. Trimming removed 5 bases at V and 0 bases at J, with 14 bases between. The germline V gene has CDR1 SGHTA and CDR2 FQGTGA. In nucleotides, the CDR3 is TGTGCCAGCAGCCCAACCCTCCGGGCCTCTGGGGCCAACGTCCTGACTTTC. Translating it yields CASSPTLRASGANVLTF.

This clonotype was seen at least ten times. This CDR3 is CSVGGDSSYEQYF. The DNA of the CDR3 is TGCAGCGTTGGTGGGGACAGCTCCTACGAGCAGTACTTC. The V gene is TRBV29-1, the J gene TRBJ2-7; TRBD1 matches at 7 bases. Germline values: CDR1 SQVTM, CDR2 ANQGSEA. This CDR3 has 13 residues. After removal of 4 bases from V and 0 bases from J, the junction contained 3 bases not matched to a gene.

The CDR3 coding sequence is TGTGCCAGCAGCTTGGAAGGGGCGAATACAGATACGCAGTATTTT. Translated, it gives CASSLEGANTDTQYF. This chain links TRBV5-6 with TRBJ2-3; possibly TRBD1 for D (5 bases). This CDR3 comprises 15 residues. Between the trimmed V and J ends, which lost 0 bases and 3 bases, there was a span of 11 bases. Germline-derived CDR1 and CDR2 are SGHDT and YYEEEE.